This passage covers 11 T cell receptor beta chains from one sample sequenced in a study of T cells after somatic rescue of genetic block. Profiled with immunoSEQ multiplex PCR; TCRdb holds only in-frame clones, not every one. This repertoire shows about 68,000 clones, 92% found once; its top ten account for around 3%. Sequenced: peripheral blood mononuclear cells (PBMCs). The receptors originated from a man in his forties.

Only one count was recorded for this clone. This chain connects TRBV5-4 to TRBJ1-2; D not resolved. Per germline, CDR1 SGHNT and CDR2 YYREEE (reference sequence). V was cut by 0 bases and J by 5 bases, with 8 bases left in between. The CDR3 length is 13 residues. The CDR3 protein is CASSLDRDYGYTF. CDR3 in DNA: TGTGCCAGCAGCTTGGACCGAGATTATGGCTACACCTTC.

This chain joins TRBV7-9 and TRBJ2-1; TRBD1 might be the D (5 bases). The germline CDR1 and CDR2 sequences are SEHNR and FQNEAQ (reference sequence). Trimming shortened V by 0 bases and J by 2 bases, and 8 bases separated the two germline ends. This CDR3 spans 15 amino acids. The CDR3 loop reads CASSLAQGTYNEQFF. The CDR3, as DNA: TGTGCCAGCAGCTTAGCCCAGGGAACCTACAATGAGCAGTTCTTC.

V and J are TRBV5-1 and TRBJ1-5, with unresolved D. The germline V gene has CDR1 SGHRS and CDR2 YFSETQ. With 0 bases removed from V and 2 bases from J, the gap between germline ends came to 6 bases. The CDR3 has 14 amino acids. In nucleotides, the CDR3 is TGCGCCAGCAGCTTGGCTGGGGGCAATCAGCCCCAGCATTTT. Protein sequence: CASSLAGGNQPQHF.

The chain has TRBV18 and TRBJ2-2; D call uncertain. This CDR3 region has 12 residues. Per the germline V gene, CDR1 is KGHSH and CDR2 is LQKENI. Trimming took 1 base from V and 7 from J, leaving 4 bases between them. The CDR3 DNA sequence: TGTGCCAGCTCACCACAGGACGGGGAGCTGTTTTTT. It specifies CASSPQDGELFF.

CDR3 sequence (DNA): TGTGCCAGTAGTTCGGACAGATTATATGGCTACACCTTC. Residues: CASSSDRLYGYTF. The chain joins TRBV19 to TRBJ1-2, with D tentatively TRBD1 (6 bases). The CDR3 covers 13 residues. Germline V CDR1 and CDR2: LNHDA, SQIVND (reference sequence). V dropped 5 bases and J dropped 5 bases, with 12 bases sitting between them.

The chain joins TRBV30 to TRBJ2-1; TRBD1 aligns across 9 bases. The ends lost 3 bases at V and 0 bases at J; junction bases unmatched: 0. The CDR3 contains 14 residues. CDR1 is GTSNPN, CDR2 SVGIG, per germline (reference sequence). The CDR3 loop is CAWRDRGSYNEQFF. As DNA, the CDR3 is TGTGCCTGGAGGGACAGGGGCTCCTACAATGAGCAGTTCTTC.

This rearrangement joins TRBV7-8 to TRBJ2-3; 12 bases fit TRBD2. V trimming: 5 bases; J trimming: 2 bases; junction bases outside the gene matches: 2. Per the germline V gene, CDR1 is SGHVS and CDR2 is FQNEAQ. This CDR3 has 15 amino acids. CDR3 amino acids: CASSRTSGITDTQYF. The DNA of the CDR3 is TGTGCCAGCAGCCGGACTAGCGGGATCACAGATACGCAGTATTTT.

This chain links TRBV10-3 with TRBJ2-7, with D possibly being TRBD1 (6 bases). The germline V gene encodes CDR1 ENHRY and CDR2 SYGVKD. There are 13 residues in the CDR3. The V gene lost 4 bases and the J gene lost 3 bases, with 10 bases spanning the gap. CDR3 residues: CAISGVGGYEQYF. CDR3 coding DNA: TGTGCCATCAGTGGAGTAGGGGGCTACGAGCAGTACTTC.

The genes are TRBV5-1 and TRBJ2-3, with 10 bases matching TRBD1. The CDR3 consists of 15 residues. Trimming cost V 1 base and J 4 bases; bases outside gene matches: 3. Germline loops: CDR1 SGHRS, CDR2 YFSETQ. The CDR3 protein is CASSLTGQGADTQYF. The DNA for the CDR3 is TGCGCCAGCAGCTTGACTGGACAGGGGGCAGATACGCAGTATTTT. Full variable domain (outside the CDR3, taken from reference TRBV5-1 and TRBJ2-3): KAGVTQTPRYLIKTRGQQVTLSCSPISGHRSVSWYQQTPGQGLQFLFEYFSETQRNKGNFPGRFSGRQFSNSRSEMNVSTLELGDSALYLCASSLTGQGADTQYFGPGTRLTVL.

This chain connects TRBV19 to TRBJ2-1; 13 bases align to TRBD2. The CDR3 extends over 14 amino acids. V was pared by 10 bases and J by 10 bases, with 10 bases of the junction left unmatched. Germline V gene data show CDR1 as LNHDA and CDR2 as SQIVND (reference sequence). The CDR3 nucleotides are TGTGCCACCGCGCGGACTAGCGGGAGTGGCGAGCAGTTCTTC. Protein sequence: CATARTSGSGEQFF.

The rearrangement uses TRBV5-1 and TRBJ2-1; 13 nucleotides agree with TRBD2. The CDR3 consists of 16 residues. CDR1 SGHRS and CDR2 YFSETQ come from the germline V gene. With 3 bases clipped from V and 7 bases from J, the junction kept 7 bases outside the gene matches. The CDR3 sequence: CASSWTSGGPENEQFF. CDR3 sequence (DNA): TGCGCCAGCAGCTGGACTAGCGGGGGCCCTGAGAATGAGCAGTTCTTC. Full variable domain (missing parts from reference TRBV5-1 and TRBJ2-1): KAGVTQTPRYLIKTRGQQVTLSCSPISGHRSVSWYQQTPGQGLQFLFEYFSETQRNKGNFPGRFSGRQFSNSRSEMNVSTLELGDSALYLCASSWTSGGPENEQFFGPGTRLTVL.